The 31 T cell receptor beta chains reported below all come from one sample, sequenced in a study of OX40 agonist ivuxolimab in advanced cancers. Only in-frame clones appear in the TCRdb table, and some are missing; sequencing was by immunoSEQ multiplex PCR. The sample records tens of thousands of clones, approximately 86% being singletons. Sequencing used CD4+ or CD8+ T cells sorted from blood, obtained in a trial of the OX40 agonist ivuxolimab. These receptors were collected from an adult with an advanced solid tumor such as melanoma, head and neck, liver or kidney cancer.

This chain connects TRBV6-1 to TRBJ1-5; the D gene is possibly TRBD1 (5 bases). This CDR3 contains 12 residues. The germline gives CDR1 MNHNS, CDR2 SASEGT. Trimming cost V 3 bases and J 12 bases, with 12 bases left between them. CDR3 sequence: CASSERKGLQHF. The CDR3 DNA is TGTGCCAGCAGTGAGAGGAAGGGGCTCCAGCATTTT.

This chain joins TRBV27 and TRBJ1-4; tentative D call: TRBD1 (6 bases). Trimming cost V 5 bases and J 5 bases, with 15 bases left between them. Germline V lookup: CDR1 MNHEY, CDR2 SMNVEV (reference sequence). The CDR3 is made up of 15 amino acids. The CDR3 DNA reads as TGTGCCAGCAGTGCCACAGGGCTTCGCAATGAAAAACTGTTTTTT. Translated: CASSATGLRNEKLFF.

This clone came up a few times. The V call is TRBV6-1, the J call TRBJ2-6, with D uncertain. Germline V gives CDR1 MNHNS, CDR2 SASEGT. There are 15 residues in the CDR3. Trimming cost V 0 bases and J 2 bases, with 5 bases left between them. The CDR3, as DNA: TGTGCCAGCAGTGAAGCATACCCTGGGGCCAACGTCCTGACTTTC. This translates into CASSEAYPGANVLTF.

The chain employs TRBV5-1 and TRBJ2-2, with D tentatively TRBD2 (5 bases). Trimming pared 4 bases from V and 7 bases from J, leaving 32 bases between. Germline CDR1 reads SGHRS; CDR2 reads YFSETQ. The CDR3 has 20 residues. In DNA form, the CDR3 reads TGCGCCAGCAGCCTGAAGAAGCAGTCGGCCAGAGGGAGTTATGGCGGGGAGCTGTTTTTT. It specifies CASSLKKQSARGSYGGELFF.

The J gene is TRBJ1-1, the V gene TRBV7-2; 9 bases align to TRBD1. Germline trimming cut 5 bases from V and 4 bases from J; bases unmatched to any gene: 17. Germline-derived CDR1 and CDR2 are SGHTA and FQGNSA. The CDR3 has 18 residues. CDR3 DNA sequence: TGTGCCAGCAGCCTCGGGACAGGGTTCCGCCCCGCTAGCACTGAAGCTTTCTTT. As protein: CASSLGTGFRPASTEAFF.

This sequence joins TRBV4-1 and TRBJ2-7; D is ambiguous. This CDR3 region has 11 residues. Trimming left V 5 bases short and J 10 bases short, with 12 bases between. CDR1 and CDR2 from the germline V gene are MGHRA and YSYEKL. The CDR3 region is CASSYRPRQYF. The CDR3 DNA sequence: TGCGCCAGCAGCTACAGACCCCGACAGTACTTC.

The chain employs TRBV2 and TRBJ1-1, with 9 positions matching TRBD1. The CDR3 covers 16 residues. Germline CDR1 and CDR2: SNHLY and FYNNEI. Germline trimming cut 5 bases from V and 0 bases from J; bases unmatched to any gene: 7. This CDR3 reads CASSNTGGLMNTEAFF. As DNA, the CDR3 is TGTGCCAGCAGTAATACAGGGGGCTTGATGAACACTGAAGCTTTCTTT.

J is TRBJ2-5 and V is TRBV28; 10 bases match TRBD2. This CDR3 spans 16 amino acids. Germline values: CDR1 MDHEN, CDR2 SYDVKM. The ends lost 1 base at V and 7 bases at J; junction bases unmatched: 9. The CDR3 DNA is TGTGCCAGCAGTTTATTCCCTAGCGGGAGTGGGGGGACCCAGTACTTC. This codes for CASSLFPSGSGGTQYF.

The chain recombines TRBV14 with TRBJ2-1; 7 bases align to TRBD2. J lost 9 bases, V lost 4 bases, and 9 bases had no gene match. The CDR3 covers 14 residues. CDR1 SGHDN and CDR2 FVKESK come from the germline V gene. DNA of the CDR3: TGTGCCAGCAGCCGTGGCGGGAGCTGGGGTGAGCAGTTCTTC. Protein product: CASSRGGSWGEQFF.

The chain combines TRBV7-2 with TRBJ2-7, with 10 bases lining up with TRBD1. The V segment lost 3 bases and the J segment 4 bases; nucleotides outside the gene matches: 3. Germline V CDR1 and CDR2: SGHTA, FQGNSA. The CDR3 consists of 14 residues. The CDR3 reads CASSLGQGKYEQYF. In DNA, the CDR3 is TGTGCCAGCAGCTTGGGACAGGGGAAATACGAGCAGTACTTC.

This clone was recorded only once. The chain carries TRBV6-5 and TRBJ2-1; 9 positions agree with TRBD1. The ends lost 7 bases at V and 2 bases at J; junction bases unmatched: 6. CDR3 length equals 15 residues. Germline-derived CDR1 and CDR2 are MNHEY and SVGAGI. The CDR3 region has the DNA TGTGCCAGCACCCTTACAGGGGGCGCCTACAATGAGCAGTTCTTC. Protein sequence: CASTLTGGAYNEQFF.

The chain recombines TRBV5-6 with TRBJ2-7; TRBD1 might be the D (6 bases). Trimming left V 1 base short and J 3 bases short, with 8 bases between. Germline V CDR1 and CDR2: SGHDT, YYEEEE. The CDR3 spans 13 residues. The CDR3 loop reads CASSLRGSYEQYF. The DNA for the CDR3 is TGTGCCAGCAGCTTGAGGGGGAGCTACGAGCAGTACTTC.

This clone came up once. The chain has TRBV5-1 and TRBJ2-5; TRBD2 matches at 9 bases. CDR3 size: 16 residues. V gave up 3 bases and J gave up 6 bases; unmatched junction bases: 12. The germline V gene has CDR1 SGHRS and CDR2 YFSETQ. This CDR3 is CASSSDGRGLAQTQYF. The DNA of the CDR3 is TGCGCCAGCAGCTCCGATGGCCGGGGACTAGCTCAGACCCAGTACTTC.

The rearrangement uses TRBV6-7 and TRBJ2-3; TRBD2 is a possible D gene (5 bases). TRBV6-7 is known as an ORF, though its function is uncertain. Trimming shortened V by 1 base and J by 0 bases, and 14 bases separated the two germline ends. This CDR3 is 17 amino acids long. CDR3 sequence (DNA): TGTGCCAGCAGTTACTTCTTTCGGGGAGAGAGCACAGATACGCAGTATTTT. Residues: CASSYFFRGESTDTQYF.

Only a few counts were recorded for this clone. This chain joins TRBV30 and TRBJ1-1; D might be TRBD1 (5 bases). Trimming took off 5 bases at V and 4 bases at J, with 11 bases between the two ends. This CDR3 is built from 12 residues. Germline V lookup: CDR1 GTSNPN, CDR2 SVGIG (reference sequence). CDR3 amino acids: CAWRQGFTEAFF. The CDR3 DNA is TGTGCCTGGCGGCAGGGCTTCACTGAAGCTTTCTTT.

This clone appeared once. The gene calls are TRBV30 and TRBJ1-2; perhaps TRBD1 as D (6 bases). CDR3 length equals 15 residues. V gave up 2 bases and J gave up 0 bases, with 13 bases separating them. CDR1 and CDR2 (germline): GTSNPN, SVGIG (reference sequence). The CDR3 loop is CAWSPTGLANYGYTF. The CDR3 DNA reads TGTGCCTGGAGTCCCACAGGGCTCGCTAACTATGGCTACACCTTC.

V usage is TRBV30 and J usage is TRBJ1-2, with 10 bases that match TRBD1. CDR1 GTSNPN and CDR2 SVGIG come from the germline V gene (reference sequence). The ends lost 3 bases at V and 5 bases at J; junction bases unmatched: 6. This CDR3 is 14 amino acids long. CDR3 bases: TGTGCCTGGAGCCGGGACAGGGGAGGTTATGGCTACACCTTC. Protein sequence: CAWSRDRGGYGYTF.

The rearrangement uses TRBV7-9 and TRBJ2-1; tentatively, D is TRBD1 (6 bases). CDR3 length: 14 residues. V was shortened by 3 bases and J by 5 bases, with 11 bases between the two germline ends. The germline V gene encodes CDR1 SEHNR and CDR2 FQNEAQ (reference sequence). The CDR3 sequence is CASSFGQSDNEQFF. In DNA form, the CDR3 reads TGTGCCAGCAGCTTTGGACAGTCGGACAATGAGCAGTTCTTC.

V and J are TRBV19 and TRBJ1-4, with TRBD1 matching over 10 bases. Germline CDR1 reads LNHDA; CDR2 reads SQIVND (reference sequence). The length of the CDR3 is 16 residues. V gave up 1 base and J gave up 7 bases; unmatched junction bases: 6. This CDR3 reads CASSIGPTGGREKLFF. CDR3 DNA sequence: TGTGCCAGTAGTATAGGTCCGACAGGGGGCCGTGAAAAACTGTTTTTT. Full variable domain (remainder filled in from reference TRBV19 and TRBJ1-4): DGGITQSPKYLFRKEGQNVTLSCEQNLNHDAMYWYRQDPGQGLRLIYYSQIVNDFQKGDIAEGYSVSREKKESFPLTVTSAQKNPTAFYLCASSIGPTGGREKLFFGSGTQLSVL.

This sequence joins TRBV19 and TRBJ2-5, with TRBD2 matching 12 bases. The assigned J gene may be wrong: the sequence end matches TRBJ2-7 better. The CDR3 totals 15 residues. Germline V gene data show CDR1 as LNHDA and CDR2 as SQIVND (reference sequence). CDR3: CASSDTSGRIYEQYF. The CDR3 DNA is TGTGCCAGTAGTGATACTAGCGGGAGGATATACGAGCAGTACTTC.

This chain connects TRBV27 to TRBJ1-6; TRBD1 is a possible D gene (6 bases). CDR3 size: 15 residues. The V end lost 0 bases, the J end lost 6 bases, and 9 bases lay between the germline ends. Per germline, CDR1 MNHEY and CDR2 SMNVEV (reference sequence). The CDR3: CASSLSTGANSPLHF. DNA for the CDR3: TGTGCCAGCAGTTTATCGACAGGAGCTAATTCACCCCTCCACTTT.

This clone appeared a single time. The sample contains more than one DNA sequence encoding this CDR3. The rearrangement links TRBV19 to TRBJ1-1; 7 bases map to TRBD1. CDR1 is LNHDA and CDR2 is SQIVND in the germline V gene (reference sequence). The CDR3 has 11 amino acids. With V trimmed by 9 bases and J by 7 bases, 5 bases remained unmatched. CDR3 protein: CASRGTIEAFF. The CDR3 bases are TGTGCCAGCAGGGGGACAATTGAAGCTTTCTTT.

The chain combines TRBV5-1 with TRBJ1-6; 11 bases fit TRBD1. Per germline, CDR1 SGHRS and CDR2 YFSETQ. This CDR3 has 15 amino acids. Trimming cost V 4 bases and J 8 bases; bases outside gene matches: 5. The DNA of the CDR3 is TGCGCCAGCAGCGCGGACAGGGGGCGGGATTCACCCCTCCACTTT. Translation gives CASSADRGRDSPLHF.

The V and J genes are TRBV10-3 and TRBJ2-3; 9 nucleotides line up with TRBD2. Trimming at V came to 2 bases and at J to 4 bases, leaving 4 bases not matched to a gene. The CDR3 is 15 residues long. Germline V gene sequence: CDR1 ENHRY, CDR2 SYGVKD. The CDR3 loop reads CAISEGSGGPDTQYF. CDR3 DNA: TGTGCCATCAGTGAGGGTAGCGGGGGCCCAGATACGCAGTATTTT.

The sample holds one count of this clone. The chain joins TRBV19 to TRBJ2-3; TRBD2 agrees at 11 bases. Looked up from germline, CDR1 is LNHDA and CDR2 is SQIVND (reference sequence). Losses at the gene ends were 3 bases for V and 1 base for J; bases not matched to a gene: 9. The CDR3 loop spans 18 amino acids. DNA of the CDR3: TGTGCCAGTAGTATTGGCCCCGGGACTAGCGGAGGCACAGATACGCAGTATTTT. Its protein is CASSIGPGTSGGTDTQYF.

This sequence joins TRBV28 and TRBJ2-1, with D unresolved. The CDR3 length is 12 residues. V was trimmed by 4 bases and J by 6 bases, leaving 7 bases between them. Germline CDR1 and CDR2: MDHEN and SYDVKM. CDR3: CASSWVFNEQFF. The CDR3, as DNA: TGTGCCAGCAGTTGGGTCTTCAATGAGCAGTTCTTC.

Only a few counts were recorded for this clone. The gene calls are TRBV11-2 and TRBJ1-5; 9 bases align to TRBD1. Germline CDR1 is SGHAT and CDR2 is FQNNGV. The J segment lost 7 bases and the V segment lost 4 bases, leaving 8 bases of the junction unmatched. CDR3 length: 15 residues. The CDR3 reads CASSSIQGAGQPQHF. CDR3 sequence (DNA): TGTGCCAGCAGCTCCATACAGGGGGCTGGCCAGCCCCAGCATTTT.

V is TRBV2 and J is TRBJ2-5; 11 nucleotides line up with TRBD1. Germline V gives CDR1 SNHLY, CDR2 FYNNEI. This CDR3 is built from 12 residues. With V trimmed by 8 bases and J by 7 bases, 3 bases remained unmatched. The CDR3 loop reads CASQGQGGTQYF. CDR3 DNA sequence: TGTGCCAGCCAGGGACAGGGGGGGACCCAGTACTTC.

This chain connects TRBV5-1 to TRBJ2-7; D is perhaps TRBD2 (6 bases). Germline values: CDR1 SGHRS, CDR2 YFSETQ. Trimming took off 4 bases at V and 11 bases at J, with 16 bases between the two ends. The CDR3 is made up of 12 amino acids. In DNA, the CDR3 is TGCGCCAGCAGCCCGGAGGGGTTGGGGGAGTACTTC. Protein sequence: CASSPEGLGEYF.

This chain joins TRBV13 and TRBJ1-3, with D possibly matching TRBD1 (5 bases). Per germline, CDR1 PRHDT and CDR2 FYEKMQ (reference sequence). V was trimmed by 0 bases and J by 0 bases, leaving 9 bases between them. This CDR3 spans 16 amino acids. The CDR3 reads CASSLGGTPSGNTIYF. In DNA form, the CDR3 reads TGTGCCAGCAGCTTAGGTGGGACTCCCTCTGGAAACACCATATATTTT. Combining the CDR3 with reference TRBV13 and TRBJ1-3 gives the whole variable domain AAGVIQSPRHLIKEKRETATLKCYPIPRHDTVYWYQQGPGQDPQFLISFYEKMQSDKGSIPDRFSAQQFSDYHSELNMSSLELGDSALYFCASSLGGTPSGNTIYFGEGSWLTVV.

The chain employs TRBV7-2 and TRBJ2-1, with D maybe TRBD1 (5 bases). V was shortened by 0 bases and J by 9 bases, with 12 bases between the two germline ends. Germline V CDR1 and CDR2: SGHTA, FQGNSA. This CDR3 comprises 14 residues. The CDR3 coding sequence is TGTGCCAGCAGCTTAGCGGGGCTCCAGGGTGAGCAGTTCTTC. Protein: CASSLAGLQGEQFF.